The 8 T cell receptor beta chains below were found in one sample sequenced in a study of identical twins. From the 5' RACE reads, TCRdb called clonotypes with MiXCR, one entry per CDR3 protein. This sample has approximately 220,000 distinct CDR3 sequences, with 6.5% to 9% found just once. This same sample was also taken into another study, of yellow fever vaccine responses in identical twins.

The sequencing sample was made of CD8+ T cells sorted from blood. Receptors originate from a woman under 30 in good health.

In its sample, this clonotype was seen many times. The V call is TRBV4-2, the J call TRBJ2-2; TRBD2 agrees at 9 bases. The CDR3 is 16 residues long. The junction had 2 bases not matched to a gene; V was cut back by 0 bases and J by 3 bases. Germline CDR1 reads LGHNA; CDR2 reads YNFKEQ. This chain's CDR3 is CASSQDSGSYTGELFF. DNA for the CDR3: TGTGCCAGCAGCCAAGATAGCGGGAGCTACACCGGGGAGCTGTTTTTT.

This clonotype was counted a few times. The chain is built from TRBV20-1 and TRBJ1-2, with 11 bases aligning to TRBD1. This CDR3 is built from 11 residues. V dropped 6 bases and J dropped 7; count of bases not matched to a gene: 1. Germline CDR1 DFQATT, CDR2 SNEGSKA (reference sequence). CDR3 nucleotides: TGCAGTGCCGGACAGGGGGCTGGCTACACCTTC. This sequence encodes CSAGQGAGYTF.

This clonotype was observed a handful of times. The chain employs TRBV28 and TRBJ1-5; D uncertain. V lost 6 bases to trimming and J lost 4 bases, with 13 bases between them. Germline lookup yields CDR1 MDHEN and CDR2 SYDVKM. This CDR3 has 14 amino acids. The CDR3 coding sequence is TGTGCCAGCAGCTATTTGATGTTGAATCAGCCCCAGCATTTT. Amino acids: CASSYLMLNQPQHF.

The chain joins TRBV5-6 to TRBJ2-7; the D gene is possibly TRBD1 (5 bases). CDR3 length: 14 amino acids. V dropped 0 bases and J dropped 4 bases, with 11 bases sitting between them. The germline CDR1 and CDR2 sequences are SGHDT and YYEEEE. CDR3 residues: CASSLEGRVYEQYF. CDR3 DNA: TGTGCCAGCAGCTTGGAAGGCAGGGTTTACGAGCAGTACTTC.

The sample holds many counts of this clonotype. The chain couples TRBV7-9 to TRBJ2-5, with 7 bases identical to TRBD1. The CDR3 has 14 residues. Losses at the gene ends were 4 bases for V and 2 bases for J; bases not matched to a gene: 4. The germline V gene has CDR1 SEHNR and CDR2 FQNEAQ (reference sequence). In nucleotides, the CDR3 is TGTGCCAGCAGCTCGCCGGGACAGCAAGAGACCCAGTACTTC. Its protein is CASSSPGQQETQYF.

This clonotype was detected a few times. The rearrangement uses TRBV7-9 and TRBJ2-7; D uncertain. V was trimmed by 8 bases and J by 0 bases, leaving 20 bases between them. The length of the CDR3 is 16 residues. Germline-derived CDR1 and CDR2 are SEHNR and FQNEAQ (reference sequence). CDR3 sequence: CASAPARSSYSYEQYF. The CDR3 DNA is TGTGCCAGCGCACCCGCCCGCTCCAGTTACTCCTACGAGCAGTACTTC.

This clonotype was recorded a few times. The chain carries TRBV7-9 and TRBJ1-2; D unclear. In germline, CDR1 is SEHNR, CDR2 FQNEAQ (reference sequence). CDR3 size: 13 residues. V lost 5 bases, J lost 2 bases, and 9 bases lay in between. The CDR3 nucleotides read TGTGCCAGCAGCGCCACCGACAACTATGGCTACACCTTC. Translating it yields CASSATDNYGYTF. The full variable domain, rest sourced from reference TRBV7-9 and TRBJ1-2, is DTGVSQNPRHKITKRGQNVTFRCDPISEHNRLYWYRQTLGQGPEFLTYFQNEAQLEKSRLLSDRFSAERPKGSFSTLEIQRTEQGDSAMYLCASSATDNYGYTFGSGTRLTVV.

This clonotype was found a few times. V gene TRBV11-2 combines with J gene TRBJ2-7; D is undetermined. The CDR3 is made up of 13 amino acids. Trimming took 5 bases from V and 0 from J, leaving 8 bases between them. Germline V lookup: CDR1 SGHAT, CDR2 FQNNGV. In nucleotides, the CDR3 is TGTGCCAGCAGCCAAGACAACTCCTACGAGCAGTACTTC. The encoded protein is CASSQDNSYEQYF.